The 24 T cell receptor beta chains reported below all come from one sample, sequenced in a study of beta chain features in type 1 diabetes. cDNA synthesis used the whole RNA isolate, giving expressed TCRB sequences. Sequencing was performed with immunoSEQ multiplex PCR; in TCRdb, only in-frame clones are kept and a portion is missing. The table records 200,000 to 250,000 clones, 11% of them present only once. Sequencing was done on a sample of central memory CD4+ T cells from blood. Receptors originate from a man younger than 35 in good health.

The table lists this clone with a few counts. The chain couples TRBV7-8 to TRBJ2-1; unclear D gene. CDR3 size: 15 residues. Germline V CDR1 and CDR2: SGHVS, FQNEAQ. V shed 5 bases and J shed 0 bases, with 11 bases lying between them. The CDR3 region is CASSRTRNSYNEQFF. DNA of the CDR3: TGTGCCAGCAGCCGGACCAGAAACTCCTACAATGAGCAGTTCTTC.

The chain employs TRBV5-6 and TRBJ2-5; no firm D call. V gave up 1 base and J gave up 10 bases, with 8 bases separating them. The length of the CDR3 is 11 residues. The germline gives CDR1 SGHDT, CDR2 YYEEEE. CDR3: CASSLLDLQYF. CDR3 coding DNA: TGTGCCAGCAGCTTGCTAGATCTCCAGTACTTC.

This clone was found many times. The same CDR3 also results from other DNA sequences found in this sample. The chain has TRBV7-3 and TRBJ2-3, with a possible D match to TRBD2 (6 bases). Deletions cut 5 bases from V and 0 bases from J, with 9 bases between. The CDR3 sequence is 14 residues long. Germline V lookup: CDR1 SGHTA, CDR2 FQGTGA. CDR3 amino acids: CASSLASSTDTQYF. CDR3 DNA: TGTGCCAGCAGCCTAGCGTCTAGCACAGATACGCAGTATTTT.

This rearrangement joins TRBV30 to TRBJ2-1, with D hard to call. Trimming cost V 3 bases and J 9 bases, with 15 bases left between them. Looked up from germline, CDR1 is GTSNPN and CDR2 is SVGIG (reference sequence). This CDR3 region has 13 residues. CDR3 in amino acids: CAWRSGQHGEQFF. The CDR3 DNA reads as TGTGCCTGGAGGTCTGGGCAACACGGTGAGCAGTTCTTC.

This clone was counted only a few times. This chain uses TRBV7-2 with TRBJ2-5; no firm D call. The germline CDR1 and CDR2 sequences are SGHTA and FQGNSA. V shed 2 bases and J shed 1 base, with 11 bases lying between them. The CDR3 covers 15 residues. The CDR3 spells CASSLTGRPQETQYF. CDR3 bases: TGTGCCAGCAGCTTAACCGGACGACCCCAAGAGACCCAGTACTTC.

The chain carries TRBV4-2 and TRBJ2-1, with no clear D. This CDR3 has 15 residues. The ends were cut back, 0 bases at V and 1 base at J, with 7 bases in the middle. Germline CDR1 is LGHNA and CDR2 is YNFKEQ. CDR3 sequence (DNA): TGTGCCAGCAGCCAAGAGCCGGGTTCCTACAATGAGCAGTTCTTC. Its translation is CASSQEPGSYNEQFF.

This chain joins TRBV5-8 and TRBJ2-3; D remains unclear. Germline CDR1 reads SGHTS; CDR2 reads YDEGEE. The CDR3 contains 13 residues. Trimming cost V 1 base and J 4 bases, with 7 bases left between them. CDR3 DNA sequence: TGTGCCAGCAGCTTGAAAAGTTCAGATACGCAGTATTTT. This codes for CASSLKSSDTQYF.

This clone occurred a few times. The chain links TRBV7-2 to TRBJ1-6; D uncertain. Germline CDR1 SGHTA, CDR2 FQGNSA. The CDR3 is 14 residues long. The V and J ends lost 6 bases and 3 bases respectively, with 9 bases between them. As DNA, the CDR3 is TGTGCCAGCAGTTCGGACGGCTATAATTCACCCCTCCACTTT. This sequence encodes CASSSDGYNSPLHF.

The table lists this clone with many counts. The V and J genes are TRBV5-5 and TRBJ2-1; D is unclear. The CDR3 is 14 amino acids. The germline CDR1 and CDR2 sequences are SGHKS and YYEKEE (reference sequence). Between the trimmed V and J ends, which lost 2 bases and 8 bases, there was a span of 14 bases. The CDR3 here is CASSFIAPTDEQFF. Here the CDR3 DNA reads TGTGCCAGCAGCTTTATAGCCCCCACCGATGAGCAGTTCTTC.

The gene calls are TRBV6-6 and TRBJ2-1; tentative D call: TRBD2 (5 bases). There are 12 residues in the CDR3. The ends were cut back, 5 bases at V and 10 bases at J, with 12 bases in the middle. The germline CDR1 and CDR2 sequences are MNHNY and SVGAGI (reference sequence). The CDR3 loop reads CASSRESGEQFF. The CDR3 DNA follows: TGTGCCAGCAGTCGGGAATCGGGCGAGCAGTTCTTC.

Notes on this clone: Other DNA sequences in this sample translate to the same CDR3. The chain combines TRBV5-4 with TRBJ2-7; the D gene is possibly TRBD2 (6 bases). The CDR3 has 14 amino acids. The V and J ends lost 0 bases and 7 bases respectively, with 14 bases between them. CDR1 is SGHNT, CDR2 YYREEE, per germline (reference sequence). CDR3 residues: CASSLEVAGREQYF. The CDR3 nucleotides read TGTGCCAGCAGCTTGGAGGTCGCGGGGAGGGAGCAGTACTTC.

V usage is TRBV11-1 and J usage is TRBJ2-7; D might be TRBD2 (5 bases). This CDR3 has 14 residues. Per germline, CDR1 SGHAT and CDR2 FQDESV (reference sequence). V lost 4 bases to trimming and J lost 5 bases, with 15 bases between them. The CDR3 is CASSSVGRIHEQYF. The CDR3 region has the DNA TGTGCCAGCAGCTCGGTGGGGAGAATCCACGAGCAGTACTTC.

This chain connects TRBV7-2 to TRBJ2-5, with D unresolved. The end of the DNA is better explained by TRBJ2-7, so the J call may be wrong. Germline values: CDR1 SGHTA, CDR2 FQGNSA. The CDR3 is 14 residues long. The CDR3 DNA reads TGTGCCAGCAGCACGAGCGTCCTCTCCTACGAGCAGTACTTC. Residues: CASSTSVLSYEQYF.

This clone was observed a few times. DNA for the CDR3: TGTGCCAGTCGAGACTTTCGGACAGGGTTGACAGATACGCAGTATTTT. It codes for CASRDFRTGLTDTQYF. This sequence joins TRBV27 and TRBJ2-3; 8 bases are a match to TRBD1. The CDR3 sequence is 16 residues long. The V segment lost 9 bases and the J segment 3 bases; nucleotides outside the gene matches: 14. Germline assignment: CDR1 MNHEY and CDR2 SMNVEV (reference sequence).

This clone was picked up a small number of times. The CDR3 sequence: CASSLLGSSSYNEQFF. The CDR3 nucleotides read TGCGCCAGCAGCTTGCTTGGCTCTAGCTCCTACAATGAGCAGTTCTTC. The J gene is TRBJ2-1, the V gene TRBV5-1; D is uncertain. Looked up from germline, CDR1 is SGHRS and CDR2 is YFSETQ. Trimming stripped 1 base from V and 0 bases from J, with 11 bases between. CDR3 length: 16 residues.

This clone turned up a few times. The gene calls are TRBV6-5 and TRBJ1-1; D remains unclear. Germline CDR1 MNHEY, CDR2 SVGAGI. V was pared by 0 bases and J by 1 base, with 6 bases between. The CDR3 is 14 residues long. The DNA of the CDR3 is TGTGCCAGCAGTTACTCGGGTAAGAACACTGAAGCTTTCTTT. Residues: CASSYSGKNTEAFF.

The table lists this clone with a few counts. The DNA of the CDR3 is TGTGCCAGCAGCTTAAGGCCCACTAGCGGAGCGGCCTACGAGCAGTACTTC. Translating gives CASSLRPTSGAAYEQYF. J is TRBJ2-7 and V is TRBV11-2; 8 bases agree with TRBD2. V gave up 2 bases and J gave up 2 bases; unmatched junction bases: 11. This CDR3 contains 17 residues. Looked up from germline, CDR1 is SGHAT and CDR2 is FQNNGV.

The V and J genes are TRBV15 and TRBJ2-2; 8 bases agree with TRBD1. The germline CDR1 and CDR2 sequences are LNHNV and YYDKDF (reference sequence). This CDR3 region has 16 residues. V lost 0 bases, J lost 5 bases, and 5 bases stayed unmatched. The CDR3 nucleotides read TGTGCCACCAGCAGAGAAACAGGGGGTGGTACCGGGGAGCTGTTTTTT. It encodes CATSRETGGGTGELFF.

This clone was seen only a few times. The chain couples TRBV4-2 to TRBJ2-1, with 12 nucleotides matching TRBD2. The CDR3 runs 16 residues. With V trimmed by 4 bases and J by 9 bases, 10 bases remained unmatched. Germline CDR1 and CDR2: LGHNA and YNFKEQ. The CDR3 loop is CASSLPGTSGLTEQFF. The CDR3 DNA follows: TGTGCCAGCAGCCTCCCCGGGACTAGCGGGTTAACTGAGCAGTTCTTC.

This clone was seen a few times. The rearrangement uses TRBV4-1 and TRBJ2-2, with D hard to call. The CDR3 is 18 amino acids. V was trimmed by 0 bases and J by 4 bases, leaving 18 bases between them. CDR1 is MGHRA, CDR2 YSYEKL, per germline. The CDR3, as DNA: TGCGCCAGCAGCCAAGAGATCCCCAAACGGACGGTCACCGGGGAGCTGTTTTTT. Amino acid sequence: CASSQEIPKRTVTGELFF.

This clone turned up a few times. Other nucleotide sequences in the sample specify the same CDR3. The chain recombines TRBV30 with TRBJ1-5, with D possibly matching TRBD1 (6 bases). The V end lost 0 bases, the J end lost 6 bases, and 9 bases lay between the germline ends. This CDR3 comprises 13 residues. The germline CDR1 and CDR2 sequences are GTSNPN and SVGIG (reference sequence). CDR3 bases: TGTGCCTGGAGTGTACAGGGTAGTCAGCCCCAGCATTTT. Translation gives CAWSVQGSQPQHF.

This clone was observed a few times. In nucleotides, the CDR3 is TGTGCCAGCAACAGGGAGGGCCAGCCCCAGCATTTT. It translates to CASNREGQPQHF. This chain uses TRBV2 with TRBJ1-5; D might be TRBD1 (6 bases). The germline V and J ends were trimmed by 7 bases and 7 bases, with 11 bases remaining between them. This CDR3 has 12 residues. CDR1 and CDR2 (germline): SNHLY, FYNNEI.

The chain is built from TRBV7-2 and TRBJ2-1, with 9 bases identical to TRBD1. The junction had 9 bases not matched to a gene; V was cut back by 8 bases and J by 7 bases. Germline V lookup: CDR1 SGHTA, CDR2 FQGNSA. The CDR3 runs to 14 residues. The CDR3 protein is CASGRDRVTNEQFF. CDR3 coding DNA: TGTGCCAGCGGCCGGGACAGGGTAACGAATGAGCAGTTCTTC.

This clone occurred a few times. The rearrangement links TRBV30 to TRBJ2-7, with 10 bases lining up with TRBD2. The CDR3 loop spans 13 amino acids. Germline assignment: CDR1 GTSNPN and CDR2 SVGIG (reference sequence). Trimming removed 8 bases from V and 6 bases from J; junction bases left unmatched: 10. In nucleotides, the CDR3 is TGTGCCGGGGGGGGGACTAGCGATCTCGAGCAGTACTTC. Its translation is CAGGGTSDLEQYF.